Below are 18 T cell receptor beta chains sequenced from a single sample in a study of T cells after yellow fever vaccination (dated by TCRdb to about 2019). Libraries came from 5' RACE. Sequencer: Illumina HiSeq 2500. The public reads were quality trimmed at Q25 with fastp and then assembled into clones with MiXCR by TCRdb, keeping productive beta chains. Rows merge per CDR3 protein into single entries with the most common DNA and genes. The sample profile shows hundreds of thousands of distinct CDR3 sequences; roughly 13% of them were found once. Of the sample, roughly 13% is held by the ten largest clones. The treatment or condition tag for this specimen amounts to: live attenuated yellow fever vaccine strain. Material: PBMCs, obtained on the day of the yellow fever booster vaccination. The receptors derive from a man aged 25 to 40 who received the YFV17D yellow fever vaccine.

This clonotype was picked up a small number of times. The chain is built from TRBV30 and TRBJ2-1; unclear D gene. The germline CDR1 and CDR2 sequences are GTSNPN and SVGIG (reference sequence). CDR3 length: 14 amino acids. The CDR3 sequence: CATRSLLFWNQQFF. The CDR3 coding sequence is TGTGCAACCAGATCCCTGTTGTTCTGGAATCAGCAGTTCTTC.

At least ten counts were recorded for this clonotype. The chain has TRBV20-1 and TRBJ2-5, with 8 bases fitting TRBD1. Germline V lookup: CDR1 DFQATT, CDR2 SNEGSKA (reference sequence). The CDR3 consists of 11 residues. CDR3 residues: CSGEQGDTQYF. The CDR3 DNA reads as TGCAGCGGAGAACAGGGGGATACCCAGTACTTC.

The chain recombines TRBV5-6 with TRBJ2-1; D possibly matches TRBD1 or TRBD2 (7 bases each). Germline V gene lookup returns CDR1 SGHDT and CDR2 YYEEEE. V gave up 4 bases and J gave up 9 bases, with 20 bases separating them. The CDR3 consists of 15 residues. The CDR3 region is CASSLRGEGAGEQFF. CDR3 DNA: TGTGCCAGCAGCCTCAGGGGGGAGGGGGCCGGTGAGCAGTTCTTC.

CDR3 coding DNA: TGCGCCAGCAGCTTGGAGGGACACAGCAATCAGCCCCAGCATTTT. Its translation: CASSLEGHSNQPQHF. V gene TRBV5-1 combines with J gene TRBJ1-5, with D maybe TRBD1 (6 bases). This CDR3 has 15 amino acids. The V gene's germline CDR1 is SGHRS and CDR2 YFSETQ. With 0 bases removed from V and 1 base from J, the gap between germline ends came to 8 bases.

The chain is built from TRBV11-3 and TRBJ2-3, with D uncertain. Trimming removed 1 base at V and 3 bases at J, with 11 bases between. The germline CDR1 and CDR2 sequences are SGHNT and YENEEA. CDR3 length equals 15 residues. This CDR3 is CASSLVTAETDTQYF. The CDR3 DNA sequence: TGTGCCAGCAGCTTAGTTACGGCGGAAACAGATACGCAGTATTTT.

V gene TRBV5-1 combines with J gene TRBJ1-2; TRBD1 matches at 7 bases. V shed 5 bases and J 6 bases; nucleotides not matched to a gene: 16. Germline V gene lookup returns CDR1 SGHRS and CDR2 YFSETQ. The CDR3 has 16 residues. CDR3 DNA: TGCGCCAGCAGGGCCGGGACAGTGGATCATCTGGATGGCTACACCTTC. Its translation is CASRAGTVDHLDGYTF.

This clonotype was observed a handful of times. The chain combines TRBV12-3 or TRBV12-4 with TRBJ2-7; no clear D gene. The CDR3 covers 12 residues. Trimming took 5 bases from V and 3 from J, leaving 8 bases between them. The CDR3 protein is CASSAASYEQYF. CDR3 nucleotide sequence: TGTGCCAGCAGTGCCGCGAGCTACGAGCAGTACTTC.

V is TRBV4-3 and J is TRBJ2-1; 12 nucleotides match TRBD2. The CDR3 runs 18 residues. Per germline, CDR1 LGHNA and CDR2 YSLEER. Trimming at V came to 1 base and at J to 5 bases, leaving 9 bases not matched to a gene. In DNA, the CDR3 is TGCGCCAGCAGCCAAGTCCCGCACACTAGCGGGAGGAACAATGAGCAGTTCTTC. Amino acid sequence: CASSQVPHTSGRNNEQFF.

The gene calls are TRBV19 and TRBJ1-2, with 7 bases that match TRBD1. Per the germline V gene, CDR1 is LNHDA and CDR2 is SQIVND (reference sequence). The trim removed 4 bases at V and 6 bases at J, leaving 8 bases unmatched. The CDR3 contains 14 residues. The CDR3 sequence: CASSTSDRTNGYTF. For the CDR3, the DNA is TGTGCCAGTAGTACCTCGGACAGGACAAATGGCTACACCTTC.

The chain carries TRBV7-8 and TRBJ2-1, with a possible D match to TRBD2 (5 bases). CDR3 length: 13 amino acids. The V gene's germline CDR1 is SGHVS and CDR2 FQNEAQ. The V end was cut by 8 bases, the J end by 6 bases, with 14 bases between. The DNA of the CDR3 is TGTGCCAGCGTACGACAAAGCGGCAATGAGCAGTTCTTC. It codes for CASVRQSGNEQFF. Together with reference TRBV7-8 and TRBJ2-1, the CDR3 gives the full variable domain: GAGVSQSPRYKVAKRGQDVALRCDPISGHVSLFWYQQALGQGPEFLTYFQNEAQLDKSGLPSDRFFAERPEGSVSTLKIQRTQQEDSAVYLCASVRQSGNEQFFGPGTRLTVL.

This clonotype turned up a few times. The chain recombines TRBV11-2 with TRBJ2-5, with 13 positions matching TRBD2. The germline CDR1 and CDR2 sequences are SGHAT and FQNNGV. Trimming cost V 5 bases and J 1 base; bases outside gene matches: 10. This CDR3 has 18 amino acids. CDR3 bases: TGTGCCAGCAGCCCATACCCGGGACTAGCGGGGTTCCAAGAGACCCAGTACTTC. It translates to CASSPYPGLAGFQETQYF.

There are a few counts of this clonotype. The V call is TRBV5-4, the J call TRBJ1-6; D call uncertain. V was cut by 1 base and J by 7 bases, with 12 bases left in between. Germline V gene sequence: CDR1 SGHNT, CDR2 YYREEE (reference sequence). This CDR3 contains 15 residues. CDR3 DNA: TGTGCCAGCAGCTTGCGAGGGTCCCTGAATTCACCCCTCCACTTT. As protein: CASSLRGSLNSPLHF.

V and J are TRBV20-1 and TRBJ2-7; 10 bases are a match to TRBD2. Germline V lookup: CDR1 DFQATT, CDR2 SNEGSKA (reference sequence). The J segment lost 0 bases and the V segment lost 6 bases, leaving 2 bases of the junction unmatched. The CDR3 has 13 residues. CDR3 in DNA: TGCAGTGCCGGACTAGCGGACTCCTACGAGCAGTACTTC. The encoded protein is CSAGLADSYEQYF.

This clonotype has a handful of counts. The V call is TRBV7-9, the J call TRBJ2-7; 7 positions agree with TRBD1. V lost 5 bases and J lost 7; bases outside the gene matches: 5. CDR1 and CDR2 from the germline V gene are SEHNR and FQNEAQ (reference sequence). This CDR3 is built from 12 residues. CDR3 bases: TGTGCCAGCAGCCAAACAGGGGATGAGCAGTACTTC. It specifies CASSQTGDEQYF.

CDR3 bases: TGTGCCAGCAGCCCTGAGGGGTGGGAGACCCAGTACTTC. This encodes CASSPEGWETQYF. This rearrangement joins TRBV7-9 to TRBJ2-5; D tentatively reads TRBD1 or TRBD2 (5 bases each). With 5 bases removed from V and 5 bases from J, the gap between germline ends came to 12 bases. CDR1 is SEHNR, CDR2 FQNEAQ, per germline (reference sequence). The CDR3 extends over 13 amino acids.

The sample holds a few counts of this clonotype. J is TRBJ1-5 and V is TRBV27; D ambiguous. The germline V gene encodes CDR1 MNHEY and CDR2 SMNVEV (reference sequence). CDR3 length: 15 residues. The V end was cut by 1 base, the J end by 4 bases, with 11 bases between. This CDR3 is CASSLFQSGNQPQHF. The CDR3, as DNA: TGTGCCAGCAGTTTATTCCAGTCTGGGAATCAGCCCCAGCATTTT.

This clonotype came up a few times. CDR3 DNA: TGCGCCAGCAGCCACCACCCCGCCGGGACTAGCGGGCCTAAGAACACCGGGGAGCTGTTTTTT. It specifies CASSHHPAGTSGPKNTGELFF. The chain carries TRBV4-1 and TRBJ2-2; TRBD2 agrees at 12 bases. CDR1 and CDR2 (germline): MGHRA, YSYEKL. V trimming: 3 bases; J trimming: 1 base; junction bases outside the gene matches: 15. This CDR3 has 21 amino acids.

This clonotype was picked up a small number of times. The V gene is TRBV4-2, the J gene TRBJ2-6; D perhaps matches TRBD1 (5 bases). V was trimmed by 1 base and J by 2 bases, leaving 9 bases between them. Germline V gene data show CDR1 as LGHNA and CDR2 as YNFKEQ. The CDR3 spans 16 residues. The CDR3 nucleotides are TGTGCCAGCAGCCAAGGGGGCGCGGCTGGGGCCAACGTCCTGACTTTC. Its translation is CASSQGGAAGANVLTF.